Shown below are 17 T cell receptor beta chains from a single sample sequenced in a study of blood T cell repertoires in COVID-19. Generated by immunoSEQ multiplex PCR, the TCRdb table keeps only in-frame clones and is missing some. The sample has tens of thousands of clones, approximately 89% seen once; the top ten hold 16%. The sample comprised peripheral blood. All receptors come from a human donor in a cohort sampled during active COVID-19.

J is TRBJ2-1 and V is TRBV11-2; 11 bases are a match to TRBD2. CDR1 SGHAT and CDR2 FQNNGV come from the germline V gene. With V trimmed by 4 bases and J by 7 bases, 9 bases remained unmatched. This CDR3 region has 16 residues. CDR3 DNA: TGTGCCAGCAGCTCCCCAGGGCTAGCGGGGGGTAATGAGCAGTTCTTC. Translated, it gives CASSSPGLAGGNEQFF.

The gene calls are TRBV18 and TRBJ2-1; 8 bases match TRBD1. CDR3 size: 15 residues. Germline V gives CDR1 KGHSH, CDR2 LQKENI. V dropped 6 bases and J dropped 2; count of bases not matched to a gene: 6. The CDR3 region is CASSPDRDPYNEQFF. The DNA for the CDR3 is TGTGCCAGCTCCCCGGACAGGGACCCCTACAATGAGCAGTTCTTC. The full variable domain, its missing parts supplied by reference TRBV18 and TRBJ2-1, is NAGVMQNPRHLVRRRGQEARLRCSPMKGHSHVYWYRQLPEEGLKFMVYLQKENIIDESGMPKERFSAEFPKEGPSILRIQQVVRGDSAAYFCASSPDRDPYNEQFFGPGTRLTVL.

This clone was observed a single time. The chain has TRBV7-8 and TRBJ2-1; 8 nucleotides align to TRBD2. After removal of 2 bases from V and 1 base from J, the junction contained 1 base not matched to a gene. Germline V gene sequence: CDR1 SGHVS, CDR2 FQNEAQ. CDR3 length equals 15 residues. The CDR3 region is CASSLSSGSYNEQFF. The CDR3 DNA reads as TGTGCCAGCAGCTTATCTAGCGGGTCCTACAATGAGCAGTTCTTC.

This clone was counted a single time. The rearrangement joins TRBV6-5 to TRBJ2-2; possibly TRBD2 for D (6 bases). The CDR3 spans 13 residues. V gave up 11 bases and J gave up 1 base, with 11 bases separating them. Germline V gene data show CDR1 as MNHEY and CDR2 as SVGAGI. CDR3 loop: CAGGKGNTGELFF. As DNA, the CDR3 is TGTGCCGGGGGGAAGGGGAACACCGGGGAGCTGTTTTTT.

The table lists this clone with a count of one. CDR3 in amino acids: CASSAGRPGYTF. CDR3 bases: TGTGCCAGCAGCGCAGGCCGTCCTGGCTACACCTTC. The chain has TRBV7-9 and TRBJ1-2; D ambiguous. Germline loops: CDR1 SEHNR, CDR2 FQNEAQ (reference sequence). V was shortened by 5 bases and J by 7 bases, with 11 bases between the two germline ends. The length of the CDR3 is 12 residues.

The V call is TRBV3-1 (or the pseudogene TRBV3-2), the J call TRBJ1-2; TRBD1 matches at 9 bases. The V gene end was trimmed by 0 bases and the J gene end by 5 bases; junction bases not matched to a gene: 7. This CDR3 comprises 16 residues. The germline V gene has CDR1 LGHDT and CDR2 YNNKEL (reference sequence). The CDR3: CASSQDGDRVLYGYTF. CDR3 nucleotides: TGTGCCAGCAGCCAAGACGGGGACAGGGTTTTATATGGCTACACCTTC.

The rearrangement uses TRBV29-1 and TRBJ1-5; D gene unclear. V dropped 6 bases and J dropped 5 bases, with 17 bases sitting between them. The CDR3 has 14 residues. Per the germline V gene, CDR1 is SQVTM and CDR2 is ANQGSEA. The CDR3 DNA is TGCAGCGTCCGCGGCGGAGGGCTTGATCAGCCCCAGCATTTT. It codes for CSVRGGGLDQPQHF.

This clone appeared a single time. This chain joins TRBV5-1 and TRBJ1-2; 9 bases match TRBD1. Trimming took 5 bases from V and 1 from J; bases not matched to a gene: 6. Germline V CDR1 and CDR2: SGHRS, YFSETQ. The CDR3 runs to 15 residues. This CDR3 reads CASRLRDRVNYGYTF. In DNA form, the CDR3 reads TGCGCCAGCAGACTCCGGGACAGGGTTAACTATGGCTACACCTTC. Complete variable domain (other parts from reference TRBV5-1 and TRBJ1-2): KAGVTQTPRYLIKTRGQQVTLSCSPISGHRSVSWYQQTPGQGLQFLFEYFSETQRNKGNFPGRFSGRQFSNSRSEMNVSTLELGDSALYLCASRLRDRVNYGYTFGSGTRLTVV.

CDR3 in amino acids: CASSEGDTIYF. CDR3 in DNA: TGTGCCAGCAGTGAAGGAGACACCATATATTTT. The chain has TRBV12-3 or TRBV12-4 and TRBJ1-3, with unresolved D. With 5 bases removed from V and 8 bases from J, the gap between germline ends came to 7 bases. This CDR3 has 11 amino acids.

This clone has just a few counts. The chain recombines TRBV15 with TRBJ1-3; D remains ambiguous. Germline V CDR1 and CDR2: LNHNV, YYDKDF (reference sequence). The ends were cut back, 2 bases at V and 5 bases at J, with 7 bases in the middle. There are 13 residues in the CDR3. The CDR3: CATSRPPRNTIYF. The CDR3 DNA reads TGTGCCACCAGCAGACCCCCTCGAAACACCATATATTTT.

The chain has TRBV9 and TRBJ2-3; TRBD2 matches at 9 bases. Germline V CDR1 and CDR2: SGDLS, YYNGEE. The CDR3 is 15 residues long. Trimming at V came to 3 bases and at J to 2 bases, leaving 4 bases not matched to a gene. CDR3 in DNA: TGTGCCAGCAGCGCCGGGACTAGCACCACAGATACGCAGTATTTT. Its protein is CASSAGTSTTDTQYF.

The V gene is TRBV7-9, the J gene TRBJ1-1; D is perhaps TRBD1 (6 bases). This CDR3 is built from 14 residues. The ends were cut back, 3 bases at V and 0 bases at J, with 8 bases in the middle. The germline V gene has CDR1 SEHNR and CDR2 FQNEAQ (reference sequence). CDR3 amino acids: CASSFTGLNTEAFF. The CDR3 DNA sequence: TGTGCCAGCAGCTTTACAGGGTTGAACACTGAAGCTTTCTTT.

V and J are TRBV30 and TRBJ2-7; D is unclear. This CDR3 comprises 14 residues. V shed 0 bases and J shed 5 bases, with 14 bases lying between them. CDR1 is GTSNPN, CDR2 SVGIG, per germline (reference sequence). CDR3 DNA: TGTGCCTGGAGTGTACTAACTAAAGGAGACGAGCAGTACTTC. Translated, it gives CAWSVLTKGDEQYF.

The chain's CDR3 is CASSKQGLTEAFF. The CDR3 DNA reads TGTGCCAGTAGCAAACAGGGGCTCACTGAAGCTTTCTTT. V gene TRBV19 combines with J gene TRBJ1-1; 7 bases are shared with TRBD1. Germline-derived CDR1 and CDR2 are LNHDA and SQIVND (reference sequence). With 6 bases clipped from V and 4 bases from J, the junction kept 5 bases outside the gene matches. The CDR3 contains 13 residues.

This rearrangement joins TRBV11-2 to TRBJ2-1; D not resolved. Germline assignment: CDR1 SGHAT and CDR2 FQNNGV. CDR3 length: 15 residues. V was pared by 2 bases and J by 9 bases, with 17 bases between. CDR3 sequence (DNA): TGTGCCAGCAGCTTAAGTGCGGCCTCTCAAACTGAGCAGTTCTTC. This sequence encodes CASSLSAASQTEQFF.

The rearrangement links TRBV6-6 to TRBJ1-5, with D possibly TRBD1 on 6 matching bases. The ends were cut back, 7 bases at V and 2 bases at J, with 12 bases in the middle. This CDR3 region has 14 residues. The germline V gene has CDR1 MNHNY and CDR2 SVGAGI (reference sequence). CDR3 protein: CASTAGAGNQPQHF. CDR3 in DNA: TGTGCCAGCACCGCGGGGGCGGGCAATCAGCCCCAGCATTTT.

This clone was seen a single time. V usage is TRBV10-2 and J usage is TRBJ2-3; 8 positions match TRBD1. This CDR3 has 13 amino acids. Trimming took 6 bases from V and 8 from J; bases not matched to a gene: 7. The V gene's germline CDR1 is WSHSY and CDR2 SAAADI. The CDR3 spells CASSPGQGRTQYF. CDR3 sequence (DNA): TGCGCCAGCAGCCCCGGACAGGGCCGTACGCAGTATTTT.